The 32 T cell receptor beta chains given below trace back to one sample, sequenced in a study of CD8 T cells in ankylosing spondylitis. General study results and limits: A motif of 7 to 9 highly homologous TCR beta variants was seen as apparently characteristic of ankylosing spondylitis blood.

Which antigens these TCRs recognize remains unknown. MiXCR, applied by TCRdb to the 5' RACE reads, yields one record per CDR3 protein. The data hold fewer than 450,000 distinct CDR3 sequences, with about a sixth observed a single time. Sample: blood, either unsorted or a sorted T cell fraction (not recorded which). The receptors were gathered from a male donor with ankylosing spondylitis.

Ten or more counts support this clonotype. V is TRBV5-1 and J is TRBJ1-2; D gene ambiguous. The germline V gene encodes CDR1 SGHRS and CDR2 YFSETQ. Trimming left V 0 bases short and J 1 base short, with 10 bases between. The CDR3 extends over 15 amino acids. Written as DNA, the CDR3 is TGCGCCAGCAGCTTGGAGGGCCGGAGTAACTATGGCTACACCTTC. Its translation is CASSLEGRSNYGYTF.

The V call is TRBV13, the J call TRBJ2-2; 7 nucleotides agree with TRBD2. From germline, CDR1 is PRHDT and CDR2 FYEKMQ (reference sequence). The CDR3 runs to 15 residues. V was clipped by 7 bases and J by 6 bases; unmatched bases: 11. CDR3 residues: CASTGVAAGPGELFF. DNA of the CDR3: TGTGCCAGCACCGGGGTAGCAGCGGGGCCCGGGGAGCTGTTTTTT.

This clonotype came up a few times. The gene calls are TRBV11-3 and TRBJ1-1, with D possibly TRBD1 on 5 matching bases. The germline gives CDR1 SGHNT, CDR2 YENEEA. Trimming took 2 bases from V and 6 from J, leaving 7 bases between them. The CDR3 is made up of 12 amino acids. The CDR3 DNA reads as TGTGCCAGCAGCTTAAGGGACCCTGAAGCTTTCTTT. It translates to CASSLRDPEAFF.

The chain combines TRBV20-1 with TRBJ2-6, with D tentatively TRBD1 (6 bases). Looked up from germline, CDR1 is DFQATT and CDR2 is SNEGSKA (reference sequence). This CDR3 region has 16 residues. Trimming removed 2 bases at V and 2 bases at J, with 13 bases between. The CDR3 DNA is TGCAGTGCTAGATCGATACAGGGTGCTGGGGCCAACGTCCTGACTTTC. Amino acid sequence: CSARSIQGAGANVLTF.

This clonotype was counted ten times or more. This chain links TRBV12-3 or TRBV12-4 with TRBJ2-7; no clear D. Trimming shortened V by 3 bases and J by 1 base, and 10 bases separated the two germline ends. The CDR3 has 14 residues. The CDR3 here is CASSFSHGSYEQYF. The CDR3 DNA reads as TGTGCCAGCAGTTTTTCGCACGGATCCTACGAGCAGTACTTC.

This clonotype appeared many times. The chain has TRBV29-1 and TRBJ2-7; 9 bases map to TRBD1. Germline V gives CDR1 SQVTM, CDR2 ANQGSEA. This CDR3 is 13 amino acids long. The V gene end was trimmed by 3 bases and the J gene end by 7 bases; junction bases not matched to a gene: 7. The CDR3 loop reads CSVEPPGQGEQYF. CDR3 bases: TGCAGCGTTGAGCCCCCGGGACAGGGTGAGCAGTACTTC.

The genes are TRBV28 and TRBJ2-5, with 14 bases lining up with TRBD2. The J segment lost 5 bases and the V segment lost 5 bases, leaving 7 bases of the junction unmatched. The germline CDR1 and CDR2 sequences are MDHEN and SYDVKM. The CDR3 totals 16 residues. DNA for the CDR3: TGTGCCAGCAGTAAGGGACTAGCGGGAGCAGGGGAGACCCAGTACTTC. It is translated as CASSKGLAGAGETQYF.

This clonotype was counted at least ten times. The chain has TRBV12-3 or TRBV12-4 and TRBJ2-3; D is unclear. V was trimmed by 6 bases and J by 2 bases, leaving 12 bases between them. The CDR3 totals 14 residues. CDR3 coding DNA: TGTGCCAGCAGCATACCCCAGATCACAGATACGCAGTATTTT. It specifies CASSIPQITDTQYF.

This clonotype was detected a few times. The V gene is TRBV2, the J gene TRBJ2-7; tentatively, D is TRBD1 or TRBD2 (5 bases each). This CDR3 has 14 residues. Germline V lookup: CDR1 SNHLY, CDR2 FYNNEI. V lost 6 bases to trimming and J lost 7 bases, with 19 bases between them. Here the CDR3 DNA reads TGTGCCAGCAGACCCAGACAGACCCCGGGAGAGCAGTACTTC. Its protein is CASRPRQTPGEQYF.

The chain joins TRBV5-1 to TRBJ1-1, with D possibly matching TRBD1 (5 bases). The CDR3 spans 18 residues. The V gene lost 4 bases and the J gene lost 4 bases, with 26 bases spanning the gap. From germline, CDR1 is SGHRS and CDR2 YFSETQ. The CDR3: CASSPGTTTLREFTEAFF. Written as DNA, the CDR3 is TGCGCCAGCAGCCCGGGGACTACAACATTACGGGAGTTCACTGAAGCTTTCTTT.

This clonotype was counted a few times. The J gene is TRBJ2-3, the V gene TRBV5-6, with unresolved D. This CDR3 is 16 amino acids long. The V and J ends lost 3 bases and 1 base respectively, with 15 bases between them. CDR1 SGHDT and CDR2 YYEEEE come from the germline V gene. CDR3: CASSWQRIRGTDTQYF. The CDR3 nucleotides read TGTGCCAGCAGCTGGCAACGTATTCGAGGCACAGATACGCAGTATTTT.

This clonotype was found many times. The rearrangement links TRBV4-1 to TRBJ2-3, with D perhaps TRBD1 (5 bases). V gave up 4 bases and J gave up 5 bases, with 31 bases separating them. The germline gives CDR1 MGHRA, CDR2 YSYEKL. The CDR3 is 20 amino acids. In nucleotides, the CDR3 is TGCGCCAGCAGCCCCGGCAACCCTGGCAGGACAATCAGGACCCGAGATACGCAGTATTTT. Translated: CASSPGNPGRTIRTRDTQYF.

This chain uses TRBV11-2 with TRBJ2-5; 11 nucleotides match TRBD1. The CDR3 is made up of 18 amino acids. The germline CDR1 and CDR2 sequences are SGHAT and FQNNGV. V lost 1 base to trimming and J lost 5 bases; unmatched junction nucleotides: 12. CDR3 nucleotide sequence: TGTGCCAGCAGCTTAGGCCTCGGGACAGGGGGTTTCAGGGAGACCCAGTACTTC. Translated, it gives CASSLGLGTGGFRETQYF.

The V gene is TRBV7-9, the J gene TRBJ2-5; perhaps TRBD1 as D (6 bases). Germline CDR1 SEHNR, CDR2 FQNEAQ (reference sequence). The CDR3 covers 14 residues. V was clipped by 7 bases and J by 4 bases, with 16 bases between them. CDR3 bases: TGTGCCAGCACGGCAGGGGATACCAGAGAGACCCAGTACTTC. It translates to CASTAGDTRETQYF.

This sequence joins TRBV4-2 and TRBJ2-4; 10 nucleotides align to TRBD1. Germline V gives CDR1 LGHNA, CDR2 YNFKEQ. CDR3 size: 17 residues. V gave up 5 bases and J gave up 3 bases; unmatched junction bases: 10. CDR3 coding DNA: TGTGCCAGCAGCACCTCCGGGACAGGGGAAGACAAAAACATTCAGTACTTC. Translated, it gives CASSTSGTGEDKNIQYF.

This chain links TRBV2 with TRBJ1-2; possible D gene TRBD1, 6 bases. Germline-derived CDR1 and CDR2 are SNHLY and FYNNEI. The CDR3 spans 14 residues. Trimming removed 7 bases from V and 5 bases from J, with 17 bases in between. The CDR3 protein is CASTRKGTTYGYTF. In DNA, the CDR3 is TGTGCCAGCACCCGAAAGGGGACAACGTATGGCTACACCTTC.

This rearrangement joins TRBV20-1 to TRBJ2-1; 10 bases map to TRBD2. Trimming cost V 0 bases and J 15 bases; bases outside gene matches: 8. Looked up from germline, CDR1 is DFQATT and CDR2 is SNEGSKA (reference sequence). The CDR3 runs to 13 residues. The CDR3: CSARDAQREGRFF. As DNA, the CDR3 is TGCAGTGCTAGAGATGCCCAGCGGGAGGGACGGTTCTTC.

V usage is TRBV5-1 and J usage is TRBJ1-1, with a possible D match to TRBD1 (6 bases). V shed 6 bases and J shed 10 bases, with 22 bases lying between them. CDR1 and CDR2 from the germline V gene are SGHRS and YFSETQ. The CDR3 is 14 amino acids. This CDR3 reads CASTRGTPLDVAFF. The CDR3 DNA reads as TGCGCCAGCACCCGGGGGACACCACTTGACGTAGCTTTCTTT. The variable domain in full, with the rest retrieved from reference TRBV5-1 and TRBJ1-1, is KAGVTQTPRYLIKTRGQQVTLSCSPISGHRSVSWYQQTPGQGLQFLFEYFSETQRNKGNFPGRFSGRQFSNSRSEMNVSTLELGDSALYLCASTRGTPLDVAFFGQGTRLTVV.

This chain uses TRBV4-3 with TRBJ2-5; no reliable D call. V lost 3 bases to trimming and J lost 2 bases, with 13 bases between them. Looked up from germline, CDR1 is LGHNA and CDR2 is YSLEER. The CDR3 covers 15 residues. The CDR3 spells CASSQQRSLQETQYF. In DNA form, the CDR3 reads TGCGCCAGCAGCCAGCAACGGAGCCTGCAAGAGACCCAGTACTTC.

The CDR3 spells CASLMGAGVPGELFF. Written as DNA, the CDR3 is TGTGCCAGCCTGATGGGGGCAGGGGTCCCCGGGGAGCTGTTTTTT. The chain couples TRBV7-2 to TRBJ2-2; D is possibly TRBD1 (6 bases). Germline CDR1 reads SGHTA; CDR2 reads FQGNSA. V lost 8 bases and J 6 bases, leaving 19 bases between the germline ends. The length of the CDR3 is 15 residues.

This CDR3 is CSLVGQVLETQYF. CDR3 DNA sequence: TGCAGTCTTGTGGGGCAGGTCTTAGAGACCCAGTACTTC. This sequence joins TRBV20-1 and TRBJ2-5; D may be TRBD1 (5 bases). Trimming shortened V by 8 bases and J by 4 bases, and 17 bases separated the two germline ends. This CDR3 region has 13 residues. Germline V CDR1 and CDR2: DFQATT, SNEGSKA (reference sequence).

In its sample, this clonotype was seen a few times. V and J are TRBV5-1 and TRBJ1-1; D gene ambiguous. Trimming cost V 5 bases and J 4 bases, with 15 bases left between them. Germline loops: CDR1 SGHRS, CDR2 YFSETQ. The length of the CDR3 is 14 residues. CDR3 in DNA: TGCGCCAGCAGGGGGAGGGAGCCCCCCACTGAAGCTTTCTTT. The encoded protein is CASRGREPPTEAFF.

This clonotype was counted only a few times. V and J are TRBV6-1 and TRBJ2-1; D may be TRBD2 (6 bases). The CDR3 runs 14 residues. The germline CDR1 and CDR2 sequences are MNHNS and SASEGT. Deletions cut 8 bases from V and 10 bases from J, with 21 bases between. DNA of the CDR3: TGTGCCAGCCGCACCGGGACTCCCCGAGGCGAGCAGTTCTTC. Residues: CASRTGTPRGEQFF.

In its sample, this clonotype was seen many times. The chain carries TRBV18 and TRBJ1-1, with no clear D. Germline V CDR1 and CDR2: KGHSH, LQKENI. Trimming stripped 5 bases from V and 0 bases from J, with 10 bases between. The CDR3 contains 14 residues. The CDR3 is CASSERSMNTEAFF. CDR3 DNA: TGTGCCAGCTCAGAGCGGAGCATGAACACTGAAGCTTTCTTT.

The chain links TRBV4-1 to TRBJ2-6; D might be TRBD1 (6 bases). The CDR3 runs to 17 residues. Trimming took 3 bases from V and 0 from J, leaving 12 bases between them. CDR1 and CDR2 (germline): MGHRA, YSYEKL. CDR3 DNA sequence: TGCGCCAGCAGCCACCAGGGGTTATACTCTGGGGCCAACGTCCTGACTTTC. Its protein is CASSHQGLYSGANVLTF.

This clonotype was counted only a few times. This chain links TRBV12-3 or TRBV12-4 with TRBJ2-2; perhaps TRBD1 as D (6 bases). The CDR3 has 15 residues. V was cut by 5 bases and J by 0 bases, with 10 bases left in between. The CDR3 loop reads CASSRQVPNTGELFF. The DNA for the CDR3 is TGTGCCAGCAGTCGACAGGTACCGAACACCGGGGAGCTGTTTTTT.

The CDR3 loop is CASSVGGGFDEQYF. CDR3 bases: TGTGCCAGCAGCGTAGGAGGGGGCTTCGACGAGCAGTACTTC. V usage is TRBV9 and J usage is TRBJ2-7, with 7 bases fitting TRBD1. The CDR3 covers 14 residues. Germline V gene data show CDR1 as SGDLS and CDR2 as YYNGEE. Unmatched junction bases numbered 5, after V lost 0 bases and J lost 5 bases.

In this sample, this clonotype turned up a few times. CDR3 in amino acids: CASSIAGRNNEQFF. DNA of the CDR3: TGCGCCAGCAGTATTGCGGGGAGGAACAATGAGCAGTTCTTC. This chain joins TRBV5-1 and TRBJ2-1; the D gene is possibly TRBD2 (6 bases). This CDR3 is built from 14 residues. V dropped 5 bases and J dropped 5 bases, with 14 bases sitting between them. Looked up from germline, CDR1 is SGHRS and CDR2 is YFSETQ.

There are a few counts of this clonotype. V is TRBV10-3 and J is TRBJ2-7; 8 nucleotides agree with TRBD1. J was trimmed by 3 bases and V by 6 bases; bases with no gene match: 1. Germline assignment: CDR1 ENHRY and CDR2 SYGVKD. The CDR3 has 12 residues. CDR3 DNA: TGTGCCATCAGCACAGGGGGCTACGAGCAGTACTTC. Protein: CAISTGGYEQYF.

This clonotype appeared a few times. The gene calls are TRBV2 and TRBJ1-5, with unresolved D. With 1 base removed from V and 5 bases from J, the gap between germline ends came to 6 bases. Germline CDR1 is SNHLY and CDR2 is FYNNEI. The CDR3 consists of 13 residues. The CDR3 region is CASSEGQDQPQHF. The CDR3 bases are TGTGCCAGCAGTGAAGGGCAGGATCAGCCCCAGCATTTT.

The table lists this clonotype with a few counts. CDR3 residues: CASSGTGTGLYNEQFF. CDR3 nucleotide sequence: TGTGCCAGCAGCGGAACCGGGACAGGGCTTTACAATGAGCAGTTCTTC. The rearrangement links TRBV5-6 to TRBJ2-1; 9 bases align to TRBD1. This CDR3 has 16 amino acids. The V segment lost 4 bases and the J segment 4 bases; nucleotides outside the gene matches: 9. The germline gives CDR1 SGHDT, CDR2 YYEEEE.

The J gene is TRBJ2-7, the V gene TRBV7-2, with D possibly called TRBD1 or TRBD2 (5 bases each). CDR3 length: 15 amino acids. Trimming cost V 1 base and J 7 bases, with 17 bases left between them. The germline V gene has CDR1 SGHTA and CDR2 FQGNSA. The CDR3 here is CASSLGAGTAAEQYF. CDR3 DNA: TGTGCCAGCAGCTTAGGAGCCGGGACGGCGGCTGAGCAGTACTTC. Variable domain in full (rest from reference TRBV7-2 and TRBJ2-7): GAGVSQSPSNKVTEKGKDVELRCDPISGHTALYWYRQSLGQGLEFLIYFQGNSAPDKSGLPSDRFSAERTGGSVSTLTIQRTQQEDSAVYLCASSLGAGTAAEQYFGPGTRLTVT.